One and the same sample provided the 14 T cell receptor beta chains below, sequenced in a study of T cell responses to AZD1222 COVID-19 vaccine (dated by TCRdb to the early 2020s). This specimen's time point label, interpreted: about 28 days (+/-7) after the second vaccine dose. The library was prepared using the immunoSEQ multiplex PCR assay. The immuneACCESS repertoire file appears here via TCRdb, limited to in-frame rearrangements. These files lack a portion of the clones; in checked studies, under half of the deficit traces to unresolved V genes, and the cause of the others is not known. The sample has roughly 84,000 clones on record, approximately 83% of them singletons. The leading ten clones occupy around an eighth of the sample. The input for sequencing was peripheral blood, taken 28 days after the second AZD1222 dose. The receptors originated from an adult who received the AZD1222 COVID-19 vaccine.

V usage is TRBV7-9 and J usage is TRBJ1-5; D uncertain. The CDR3 runs to 16 residues. With 4 bases removed from V and 2 bases from J, the gap between germline ends came to 15 bases. The germline CDR1 and CDR2 sequences are SEHNR and FQNEAQ (reference sequence). CDR3 protein: CASSSVVWEGNQPQHF. The CDR3 bases are TGTGCCAGCAGCTCAGTAGTTTGGGAGGGCAATCAGCCCCAGCATTTT.

The chain recombines TRBV6-4 with TRBJ2-1; the match to TRBD2 covers 13 bases. V was clipped by 2 bases and J by 4 bases; unmatched bases: 11. CDR3 length: 19 residues. CDR1 is MRHNA, CDR2 SNTAGT, per germline. The CDR3 DNA sequence: TGTGCCAGCAGTGACCTATGGACTAGCGGGGGACCCCTTTACAATGAGCAGTTCTTC. This sequence encodes CASSDLWTSGGPLYNEQFF.

J is TRBJ2-5 and V is TRBV7-6; D is perhaps TRBD1 or TRBD2 (6 bases each). CDR1 and CDR2 (germline): SGHVS, FNYEAQ. The CDR3 length is 17 residues. Trimming took 5 bases from V and 4 from J, leaving 23 bases between them. The CDR3 DNA reads TGTGCCAGCAGCGGAGGGGGAATGAAGAGAAGAGGAGAGACCCAGTACTTC. It encodes CASSGGGMKRRGETQYF.

The chain carries TRBV2 and TRBJ1-1; weak D call: TRBD1 (5 bases). The germline gives CDR1 SNHLY, CDR2 FYNNEI. The CDR3 extends over 13 amino acids. Trimming pared 4 bases from V and 6 bases from J, leaving 12 bases between. The DNA of the CDR3 is TGTGCCAGCAGTGGAAAAGCGGGGGCTGAAGCTTTCTTT. The encoded protein is CASSGKAGAEAFF.

This clone was observed a single time. V gene TRBV6-4 combines with J gene TRBJ2-2; a weak D match, TRBD1 (6 bases). The CDR3 consists of 13 residues. V was cut by 3 bases and J by 6 bases, with 8 bases left in between. Germline values: CDR1 MRHNA, CDR2 SNTAGT. The CDR3 sequence is CASSEGGSGELFF. In DNA form, the CDR3 reads TGTGCCAGCAGTGAAGGGGGTTCCGGGGAGCTGTTTTTT.

The rearrangement links TRBV27 to TRBJ1-1, with D tentatively TRBD1 (6 bases). Germline V gene lookup returns CDR1 MNHEY and CDR2 SMNVEV (reference sequence). The V end lost 5 bases, the J end lost 6 bases, and 16 bases lay between the germline ends. This CDR3 is built from 14 residues. CDR3: CASSQQLQGSEAFF. Here the CDR3 DNA reads TGTGCCAGCAGTCAACAGCTACAGGGTTCTGAAGCTTTCTTT.

The rearrangement uses TRBV12-3 or TRBV12-4 and TRBJ2-7; a weak D match, TRBD1 (5 bases). The CDR3 runs 13 residues. The ends were cut back, 3 bases at V and 10 bases at J, with 16 bases in the middle. As DNA, the CDR3 is TGTGCCAGCAGTTTTGGGGCTTTACCGAGACAGTACTTC. As protein: CASSFGALPRQYF.

The genes are TRBV24-1 and TRBJ1-5; D might be TRBD1 (5 bases). This CDR3 is 14 amino acids long. Trimming took 3 bases from V and 7 from J, leaving 12 bases between them. The germline V gene has CDR1 KGHDR and CDR2 SFDVKD. CDR3 nucleotides: TGTGCCACCAGTGATGCGGGGGGTCACCAGCCCCAGCATTTT. Translation: CATSDAGGHQPQHF.

V gene TRBV2 combines with J gene TRBJ1-1; D ambiguous. CDR3 length equals 13 residues. Trimming shortened V by 4 bases and J by 0 bases, and 6 bases separated the two germline ends. From germline, CDR1 is SNHLY and CDR2 FYNNEI. The CDR3 spells CASSAALNTEAFF. The CDR3 DNA reads as TGTGCCAGCAGTGCAGCTTTGAACACTGAAGCTTTCTTT.

The chain carries TRBV14 and TRBJ1-1; 8 nucleotides align to TRBD1. Trimming at V came to 4 bases and at J to 7 bases, leaving 5 bases not matched to a gene. The V gene's germline CDR1 is SGHDN and CDR2 FVKESK. This CDR3 contains 13 residues. CDR3 loop: CASSRGQGSEAFF. Here the CDR3 DNA reads TGTGCCAGCAGCCGCGGACAGGGAAGTGAAGCTTTCTTT. Full variable domain (outside the CDR3, taken from reference TRBV14 and TRBJ1-1): EAGVTQFPSHSVIEKGQTVTLRCDPISGHDNLYWYRRVMGKEIKFLLHFVKESKQDESGMPNNRFLAERTGGTYSTLKVQPAELEDSGVYFCASSRGQGSEAFFGQGTRLTVV.

The chain links TRBV24-1 to TRBJ2-7, with D perhaps assigned TRBD1 or TRBD2 (5 bases each). Between the trimmed V and J ends, which lost 2 bases and 3 bases, there was a span of 10 bases. Germline V gene lookup returns CDR1 KGHDR and CDR2 SFDVKD. This CDR3 is built from 14 residues. In DNA, the CDR3 is TGTGCCACCAGTGATTCGACAGACTACTACGAGCAGTACGTC. The encoded protein is CATSDSTDYYEQYV.

The rearrangement links TRBV3-1 (or the pseudogene TRBV3-2) to TRBJ1-6; D call uncertain. The length of the CDR3 is 15 residues. Germline loops: CDR1 LGHDT, CDR2 YNNKEL (reference sequence). V lost 1 base, J lost 10 bases, and 14 bases lay in between. CDR3 amino acids: CASSQGRGIASPLHF. In DNA form, the CDR3 reads TGTGCCAGCAGCCAAGGAAGAGGGATCGCCTCACCCCTCCACTTT.

The rearrangement links TRBV23-1 to TRBJ2-5; 9 positions agree with TRBD2. TRBV23-1 is identified as an open reading frame with a role that is uncertain. This CDR3 is 16 amino acids long. The ends lost 6 bases at V and 4 bases at J; junction bases unmatched: 12. The CDR3 DNA reads as TGCGCCAGCAGCCACAACATAGGGACTAGCTCAGAGACCCAGTACTTC. This sequence encodes CASSHNIGTSSETQYF.

This clone appeared a single time. CDR3: CASSYTSTSGRGEQYF. In nucleotides, the CDR3 is TGTGCCAGCAGTTACACGTCGACTAGCGGGAGAGGTGAGCAGTACTTC. The chain uses TRBV6-5 and TRBJ2-7, with 12 bases lining up with TRBD2. CDR3 size: 16 residues. V lost 2 bases, J lost 7 bases, and 9 bases stayed unmatched. The germline CDR1 and CDR2 sequences are MNHEY and SVGAGI.